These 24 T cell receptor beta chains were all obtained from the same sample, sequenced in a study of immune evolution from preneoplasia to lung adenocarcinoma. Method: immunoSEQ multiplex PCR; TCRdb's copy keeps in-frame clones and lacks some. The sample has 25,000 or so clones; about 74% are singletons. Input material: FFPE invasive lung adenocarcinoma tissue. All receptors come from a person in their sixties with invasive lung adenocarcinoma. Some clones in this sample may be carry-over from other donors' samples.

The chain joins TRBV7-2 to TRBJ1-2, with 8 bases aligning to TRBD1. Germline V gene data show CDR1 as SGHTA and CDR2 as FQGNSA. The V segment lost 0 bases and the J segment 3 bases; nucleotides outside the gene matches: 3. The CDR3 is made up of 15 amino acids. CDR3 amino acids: CASSLAQGADYGYTF. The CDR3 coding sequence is TGTGCCAGCAGCTTAGCCCAGGGGGCGGACTATGGCTACACCTTC. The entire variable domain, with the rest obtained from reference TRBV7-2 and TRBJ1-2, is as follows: GAGVSQSPSNKVTEKGKDVELRCDPISGHTALYWYRQSLGQGLEFLIYFQGNSAPDKSGLPSDRFSAERTGGSVSTLTIQRTQQEDSAVYLCASSLAQGADYGYTFGSGTRLTVV.

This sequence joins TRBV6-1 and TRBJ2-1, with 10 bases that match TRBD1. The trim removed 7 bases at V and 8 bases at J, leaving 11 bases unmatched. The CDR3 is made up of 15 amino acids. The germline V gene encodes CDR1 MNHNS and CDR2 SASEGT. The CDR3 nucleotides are TGTGCCAGCATTACTGGTGGGACAGGGGTCGATGAGCAGTTCTTC. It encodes CASITGGTGVDEQFF.

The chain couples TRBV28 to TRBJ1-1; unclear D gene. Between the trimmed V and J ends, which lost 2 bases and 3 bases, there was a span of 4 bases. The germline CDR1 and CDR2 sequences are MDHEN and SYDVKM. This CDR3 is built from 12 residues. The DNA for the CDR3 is TGTGCCAGCAGTTTAATATACACTGAAGCTTTCTTT. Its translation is CASSLIYTEAFF.

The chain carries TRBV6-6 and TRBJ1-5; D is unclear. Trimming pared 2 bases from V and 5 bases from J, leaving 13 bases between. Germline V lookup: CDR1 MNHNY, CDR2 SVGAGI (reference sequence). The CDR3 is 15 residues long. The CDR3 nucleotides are TGTGCCAGCAGTTACGGTAGTCCCAGTCATCAGCCCCAGCATTTT. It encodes CASSYGSPSHQPQHF.

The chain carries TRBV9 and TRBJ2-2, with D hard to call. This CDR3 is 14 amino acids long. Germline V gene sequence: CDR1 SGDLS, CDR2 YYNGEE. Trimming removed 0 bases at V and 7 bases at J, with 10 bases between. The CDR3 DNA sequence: TGTGCCAGCAGCGTAGATCTGGGTAGCGGGGAGCTGTTTTTT. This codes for CASSVDLGSGELFF.

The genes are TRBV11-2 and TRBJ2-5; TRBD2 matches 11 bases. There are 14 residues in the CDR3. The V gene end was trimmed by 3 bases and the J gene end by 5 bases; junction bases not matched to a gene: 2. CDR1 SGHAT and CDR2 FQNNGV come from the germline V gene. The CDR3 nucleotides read TGTGCCAGCAGCTTTAGCGGGAGGGCCGAGACCCAGTACTTC. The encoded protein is CASSFSGRAETQYF.

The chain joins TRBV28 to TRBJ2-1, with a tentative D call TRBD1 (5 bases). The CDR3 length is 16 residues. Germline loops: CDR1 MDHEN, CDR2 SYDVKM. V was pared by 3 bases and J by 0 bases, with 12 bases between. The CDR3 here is CASSFQGSSSYNEQFF. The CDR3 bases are TGTGCCAGCAGTTTCCAGGGTTCTAGCTCCTACAATGAGCAGTTCTTC.

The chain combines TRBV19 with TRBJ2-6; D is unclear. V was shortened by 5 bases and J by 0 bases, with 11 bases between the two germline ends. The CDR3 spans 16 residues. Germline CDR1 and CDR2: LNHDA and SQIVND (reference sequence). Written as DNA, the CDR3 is TGTGCCAGTAGTCGAGACTCGAGCTCTGGGGCCAACGTCCTGACTTTC. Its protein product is CASSRDSSSGANVLTF.

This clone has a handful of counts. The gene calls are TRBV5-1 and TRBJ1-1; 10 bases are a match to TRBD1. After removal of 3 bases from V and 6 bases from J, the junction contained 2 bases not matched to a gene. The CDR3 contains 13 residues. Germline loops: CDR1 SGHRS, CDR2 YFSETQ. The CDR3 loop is CASSYGQGAEAFF. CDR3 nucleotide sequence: TGCGCCAGCAGCTACGGACAGGGGGCTGAAGCTTTCTTT.

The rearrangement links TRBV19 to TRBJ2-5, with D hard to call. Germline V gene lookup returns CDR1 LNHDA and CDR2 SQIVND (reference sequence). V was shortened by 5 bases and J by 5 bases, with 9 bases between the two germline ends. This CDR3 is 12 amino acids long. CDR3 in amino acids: CASSRPGETQYF. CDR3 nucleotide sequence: TGTGCCAGTAGTCGGCCCGGGGAGACCCAGTACTTC. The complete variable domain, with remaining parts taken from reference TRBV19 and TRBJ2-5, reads DGGITQSPKYLFRKEGQNVTLSCEQNLNHDAMYWYRQDPGQGLRLIYYSQIVNDFQKGDIAEGYSVSREKKESFPLTVTSAQKNPTAFYLCASSRPGETQYFGPGTRLLVL.

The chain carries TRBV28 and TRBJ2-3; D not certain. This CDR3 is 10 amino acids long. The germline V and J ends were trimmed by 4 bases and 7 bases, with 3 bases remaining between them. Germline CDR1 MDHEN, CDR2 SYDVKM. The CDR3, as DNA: TGTGCCAGCAGTTCATATACGCAGTATTTT. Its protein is CASSSYTQYF.

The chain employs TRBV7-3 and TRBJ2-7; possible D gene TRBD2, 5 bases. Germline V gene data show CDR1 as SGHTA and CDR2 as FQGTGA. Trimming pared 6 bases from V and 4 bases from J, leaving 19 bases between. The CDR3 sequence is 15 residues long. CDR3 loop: CASSPSLGIEYEQYF. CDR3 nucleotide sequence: TGTGCCAGCAGTCCCTCCCTCGGGATCGAATACGAGCAGTACTTC.

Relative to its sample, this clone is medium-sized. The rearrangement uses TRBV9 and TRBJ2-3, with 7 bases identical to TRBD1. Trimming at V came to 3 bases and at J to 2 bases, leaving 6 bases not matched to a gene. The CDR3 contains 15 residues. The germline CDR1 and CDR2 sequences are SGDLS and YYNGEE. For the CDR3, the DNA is TGTGCCAGCAGCGAGGGGACAGATAACACAGATACGCAGTATTTT. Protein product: CASSEGTDNTDTQYF.

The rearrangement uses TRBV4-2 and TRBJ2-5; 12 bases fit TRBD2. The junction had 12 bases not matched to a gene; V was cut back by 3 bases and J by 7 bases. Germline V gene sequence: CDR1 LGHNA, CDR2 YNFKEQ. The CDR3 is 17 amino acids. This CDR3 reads CASSQAPTGTSGRTQYF. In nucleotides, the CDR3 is TGTGCCAGCAGCCAGGCACCCACCGGGACTAGCGGGCGGACCCAGTACTTC.

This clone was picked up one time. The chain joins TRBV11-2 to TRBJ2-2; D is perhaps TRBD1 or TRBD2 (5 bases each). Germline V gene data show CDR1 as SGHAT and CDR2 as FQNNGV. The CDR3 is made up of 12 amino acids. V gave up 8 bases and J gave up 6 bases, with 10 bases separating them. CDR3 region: CASRRDAGELFF. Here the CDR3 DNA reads TGTGCCAGCCGAAGGGACGCCGGGGAGCTGTTTTTT.

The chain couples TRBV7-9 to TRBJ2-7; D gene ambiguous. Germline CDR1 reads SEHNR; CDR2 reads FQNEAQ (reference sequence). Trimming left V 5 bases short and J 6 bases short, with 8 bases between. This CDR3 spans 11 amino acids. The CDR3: CASSPVSEQYF. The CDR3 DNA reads TGTGCCAGCAGCCCGGTGTCCGAGCAGTACTTC.

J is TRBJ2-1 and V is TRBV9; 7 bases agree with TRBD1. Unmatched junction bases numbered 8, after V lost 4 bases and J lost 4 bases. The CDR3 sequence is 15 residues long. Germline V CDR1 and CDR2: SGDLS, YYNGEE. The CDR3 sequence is CASSSRDRQYNEQFF. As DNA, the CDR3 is TGTGCCAGCAGCTCCCGGGACAGACAATACAATGAGCAGTTCTTC.

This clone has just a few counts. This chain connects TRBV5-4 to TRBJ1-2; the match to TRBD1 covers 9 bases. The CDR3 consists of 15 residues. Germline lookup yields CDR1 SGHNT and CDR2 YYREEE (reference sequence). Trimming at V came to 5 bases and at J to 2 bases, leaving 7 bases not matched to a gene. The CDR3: CASSLGDRENYGYTF. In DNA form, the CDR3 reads TGTGCCAGCAGTCTGGGGGACAGGGAGAACTATGGCTACACCTTC.

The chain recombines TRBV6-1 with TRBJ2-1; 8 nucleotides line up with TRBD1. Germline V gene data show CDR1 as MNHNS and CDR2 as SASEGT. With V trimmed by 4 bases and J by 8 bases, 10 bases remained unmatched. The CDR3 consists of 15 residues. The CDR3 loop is CASSAIRQGIDEQFF. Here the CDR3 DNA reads TGTGCCAGCAGTGCCATCCGACAGGGGATCGATGAGCAGTTCTTC.

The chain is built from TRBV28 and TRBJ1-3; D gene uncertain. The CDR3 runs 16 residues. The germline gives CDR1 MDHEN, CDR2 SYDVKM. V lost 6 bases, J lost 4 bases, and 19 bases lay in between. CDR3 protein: CASSAPARARGNTIYF. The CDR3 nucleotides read TGTGCCAGCAGCGCTCCCGCGCGGGCCAGGGGAAACACCATATATTTT.

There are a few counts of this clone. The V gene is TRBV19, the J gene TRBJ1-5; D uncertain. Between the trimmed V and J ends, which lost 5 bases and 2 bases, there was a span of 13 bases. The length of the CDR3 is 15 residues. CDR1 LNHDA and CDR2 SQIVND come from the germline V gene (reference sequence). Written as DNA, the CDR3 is TGTGCCAGTAGTCAGCCGACATGGGGCAATCAGCCCCAGCATTTT. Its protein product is CASSQPTWGNQPQHF.

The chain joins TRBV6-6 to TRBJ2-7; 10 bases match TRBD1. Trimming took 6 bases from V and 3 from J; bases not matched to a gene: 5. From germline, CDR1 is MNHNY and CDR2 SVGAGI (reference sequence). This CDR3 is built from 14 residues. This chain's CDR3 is CASRGQGVGYEQYF. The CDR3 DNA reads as TGTGCCAGCAGAGGACAGGGGGTAGGCTACGAGCAGTACTTC.

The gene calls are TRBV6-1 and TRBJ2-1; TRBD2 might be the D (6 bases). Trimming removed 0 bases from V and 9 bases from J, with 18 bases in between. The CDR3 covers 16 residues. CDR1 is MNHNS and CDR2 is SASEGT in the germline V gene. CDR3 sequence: CASSEAAGRGWVEQFF. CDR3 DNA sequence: TGTGCCAGCAGTGAAGCAGCAGGGCGGGGATGGGTTGAGCAGTTCTTC.

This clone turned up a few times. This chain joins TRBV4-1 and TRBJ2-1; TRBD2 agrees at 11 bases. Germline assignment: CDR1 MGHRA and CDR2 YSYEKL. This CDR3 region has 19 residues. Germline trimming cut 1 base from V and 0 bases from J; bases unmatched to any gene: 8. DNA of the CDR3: TGCGCCAGCAGCCAAGGGACTAGCGGGCCTCTGAGCTCCTACAATGAGCAGTTCTTC. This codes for CASSQGTSGPLSSYNEQFF.